A selection of T cell receptor beta chains follows, all from one sample in a study of human T cells and chemical hapten exposure. TCRdb ran MiXCR on the RACE reads and lists one entry per CDR3 protein. The profile shows a few hundred thousand distinct CDR3 sequences, approximately 8.6% of them singletons. The sample here was whole blood, taken in connection with sensitization to the hapten diphenylcyclopropenone (DPC). The origin of the receptors is a woman aged 40 to 49 with alopecia areata. Some clones in this sample may be carry-over from other donors' samples. The CDR3 runs from the conserved cysteine through the conserved F or W. The D gene is left open where the match is weak. Clone size appears in some rows only: once, few, many, or a class for an expanded clone.

size	J	length	D	V	DNA	CDR3
few	TRBJ2-1	15	TRBD1	TRBV5-1	TGCGCCAGCAGCCGGACAGGGGGCGGGAGCAATGAGCAGTTCTTC	CASSRTGGGSNEQFF
-	TRBJ1-3	16	TRBD1	TRBV6-1	TGTGCCAGCAGTCCGCGACAGGGGAGCTCTGGAAACACCATATATTTT	CASSPRQGSSGNTIYF
many	TRBJ2-5	17	TRBD1	TRBV7-2	TGTGCCAGCAGCTTAGCTCTCGGACAGGGGGCGAGGGAGACCCAGTACTTC	CASSLALGQGARETQYF
few	TRBJ1-4	13	-	TRBV29-1	TGCAGCGTGGGACACCGGTTTAATGAAAAACTGTTTTTT	CSVGHRFNEKLFF
once	TRBJ2-5	15	-	TRBV7-9	TGTGCCAGCAGCTTACAACGAACAGGTCCAGAGACCCAGTACTTC	CASSLQRTGPETQYF
-	TRBJ2-7	12	-	TRBV21-1	TGTGCCAGCAGCACCAGGGTGTACGAGCAGTACTTC	CASSTRVYEQYF
-	TRBJ2-3	16	TRBD2	TRBV20-1	TGCAGTGCTCCCCGACTAGCGGGAGGGGAGTCAGATACGCAGTATTTT	CSAPRLAGGESDTQYF
-	TRBJ2-7	14	TRBD1	TRBV5-4	TGTGCCAGCAGCTTGCAGCAGGGGGTATACGAGCAGTACTTC	CASSLQQGVYEQYF
-	TRBJ2-7	15	TRBD2	TRBV6-1	TGTGCCAGCACCTGGACTAGCGGGAGGGCCGGAGAGCAGTACTTC	CASTWTSGRAGEQYF
-	TRBJ1-5	13	-	TRBV9	TGTGCCAGCAGCGTAGGTATGGGTCAGCCCCAGCATTTT	CASSVGMGQPQHF
-	TRBJ2-1	13	-	TRBV30	TGTGCCTGGAGTACCGTAATTACCAATGAGCAGTTCTTC	CAWSTVITNEQFF
few	TRBJ2-1	12	-	TRBV29-1	TGCAGCGTTGTTGACAGTTACAATGAGCAGTTCTTC	CSVVDSYNEQFF
many	TRBJ2-4	16	-	TRBV4-1	TGCGCCAGCAGCCAAGATCTGCGGCTAGCCAAAAACATTCAGTACTTC	CASSQDLRLAKNIQYF
many	TRBJ2-5	12	-	TRBV7-9	TGTGCCAGTAGCGGCCTCGCCGAGGCCCAGTACTTC	CASSGLAEAQYF
many	TRBJ1-5	21	-	TRBV5-1	TGCGCGTTAGCTTGGAGAGCATCCGGGACTTCGCGTCTCTATAGCAATCAGCCCCAGCATTTT	CALAWRASGTSRLYSNQPQHF
many	TRBJ2-3	20	TRBD2	TRBV20-1	TGCAGTGCTAGAGAGAGACTAGCGGGGAGACCCTTCTCTAGCACAGATACGCAGTATTTT	CSARERLAGRPFSSTDTQYF
many	TRBJ2-3	14	-	TRBV7-2	TGTGCCAGCAGCCCAAGAGCCGCCACAGATACGCAGTATTTT	CASSPRAATDTQYF
-	TRBJ2-7	15	-	TRBV27	TGTGCCAGCAGTTCCTATGGGTTTGGGCCGAGGGAGCAGTACTTC	CASSSYGFGPREQYF
-	TRBJ2-3	16	-	TRBV12-3/TRBV12-4	TGTGCCAGCACCGAACTGTGGGACTCGACCACAGATACGCAGTATTTT	CASTELWDSTTDTQYF
-	TRBJ2-5	16	TRBD1	TRBV6-2/TRBV6-3	TGTGCCAGCAGTTACTCCCGGGACAGTTTACAAGAGACCCAGTACTTC	CASSYSRDSLQETQYF
few	TRBJ1-5	14	-	TRBV12-3/TRBV12-4	TGTGCCAGCAGTTCCCGCGTTAGCAATCAGCCCCAGCATTTT	CASSSRVSNQPQHF
many	TRBJ2-1	15	-	TRBV5-1	TGCGCCAGCAGCTTAGCGGGCGAAATCTACAATGAGCAGTTCTTC	CASSLAGEIYNEQFF